This T cell receptor (beta chain) was recovered during a study of regulatory T cells in long-lasting Graves disease. Study results and caveats: There was favoring of TRBV28, TRBJ1-2 and TRBJ2-5 in persistent disease.

Sequencing libraries for TCR beta were prepared with iRepertoire HTBI primers and Arm-PCR of CDR3 regions. Original data processing: Looking across samples, the authors found 55 to 80 TRBV and 12 to 15 TRBJ segments. A single record per CDR3 protein comes from TCRdb applying MiXCR to the multiplex PCR reads. The V and J calls and clone size are TCRdb's, not the authors'. This sample has over 500,000 distinct CDR3 sequences; roughly 15% occur once, and the top ten carry about 18%. Regarding this clonotype: No antigen is known for it.

Time point meaning: newly diagnosed GD, antithyroid drugs for less than 3 months. Extracted RNA from PBMCs served as the source of the TCR library. The V segment lost 7 bases and the J segment 0 bases; nucleotides outside the gene matches: 5. The CDR3 totals 16 residues. These sequences were also reported in another study, on T cells in Graves' hyperthyroidism and ophthalmopathy.

The clonotype originates from a woman between 25 and 40 years old with Graves disease. The specimen was peripheral blood mononuclear cells (PBMCs), collected at new diagnosis, from a patient treated with antithyroid drugs. The chain carries TRBV12-3 or TRBV12-4 and TRBJ1-6, with 8 bases aligning to TRBD1. CDR3 in DNA: TGTGCCAGCACCTGGGGACAGGTCTCCTATAATTCACCCCTCCACTTT. It codes for CASTWGQVSYNSPLHF.